Below are 17 T cell receptor beta chains sequenced from a single sample in a study of T-cell reconstitution after alpha-beta-depleted transplantation in children. This sample's TCRbeta library carried unique molecular identifier barcodes. MiXCR, applied by TCRdb to the PCR reads, yields one record per CDR3 protein. The data show some 300,000 distinct CDR3 sequences, roughly 8.2% seen once. These receptors have no known antigen. Study-wide findings and caveats: At one year after transplant, newly produced T cells mostly accounted for T-cell counts and diversity.

The material sequenced was peripheral blood, taken 360 days after TCRalphabeta/CD19-depleted stem cell transplant. The receptors here all came from a female patient aged 2-9 years who had a stem cell transplant for Fanconi anemia, so the T cells may come from the graft donor.

The chain couples TRBV5-6 to TRBJ2-7; 7 bases align to TRBD2. Germline V CDR1 and CDR2: SGHDT, YYEEEE. The CDR3 runs to 16 residues. V was clipped by 5 bases and J by 2 bases; unmatched bases: 13. The CDR3 loop reads CASSENPAGYTYEQYF. For the CDR3, the DNA is TGTGCCAGCAGTGAGAACCCAGCGGGGTATACCTACGAGCAGTACTTC.

This clonotype has more than one count but fewer than ten. The J gene is TRBJ2-7, the V gene TRBV3-1; D is perhaps TRBD1 (5 bases). Germline V gene sequence: CDR1 LGHDT, CDR2 YNNKEL (reference sequence). This CDR3 contains 14 residues. V shed 2 bases and J shed 0 bases, with 8 bases lying between them. CDR3 DNA sequence: TGTGCCAGCAGCCAAAAAGGGGCCTCCTACGAGCAGTACTTC. Translation: CASSQKGASYEQYF.

The chain couples TRBV18 to TRBJ2-1; 9 bases are shared with TRBD2. V shed 1 base, J shed 5 bases, and the junction held 3 bases outside the gene matches. Germline CDR1 and CDR2: KGHSH and LQKENI. The CDR3 sequence is 15 residues long. CDR3 loop: CASSPLASGNNEQFF. In nucleotides, the CDR3 is TGTGCCAGCTCACCACTGGCTAGCGGGAACAATGAGCAGTTCTTC.

In its sample, this clonotype was seen many times. The chain links TRBV5-1 to TRBJ2-7; D is perhaps TRBD1 (6 bases). CDR1 and CDR2 from the germline V gene are SGHRS and YFSETQ. Trimming took off 4 bases at V and 1 base at J, with 21 bases between the two ends. The CDR3 sequence is 17 residues long. CDR3 coding DNA: TGCGCCAGCAGCCACGGGTTGACAGGACAGAAATCCTACGAGCAGTACTTC. It yields the protein CASSHGLTGQKSYEQYF.

The chain is built from TRBV25-1 and TRBJ2-3; the D is unclear. The CDR3 has 12 amino acids. The ends were cut back, 7 bases at V and 13 bases at J, with 18 bases in the middle. The V gene's germline CDR1 is MGHDK and CDR2 SYGVNS. The chain's CDR3 is CASNNPGDKKYF. In DNA form, the CDR3 reads TGTGCCAGCAATAACCCTGGGGATAAGAAGTATTTT.

This clonotype was found many times. The V call is TRBV4-2, the J call TRBJ1-2; D not certain. Germline assignment: CDR1 LGHNA and CDR2 YNFKEQ. Trimming removed 0 bases from V and 7 bases from J, with 3 bases in between. The length of the CDR3 is 11 residues. CDR3 DNA: TGTGCCAGCAGCCAAGACGTTGGCTACACCTTC. This codes for CASSQDVGYTF.

The rearrangement uses TRBV5-1 and TRBJ2-2; D possibly corresponds to TRBD2 (6 bases). The CDR3 contains 15 residues. V was shortened by 2 bases and J by 6 bases, with 14 bases between the two germline ends. The germline CDR1 and CDR2 sequences are SGHRS and YFSETQ. DNA of the CDR3: TGCGCCAGCAGCTTTAACCGGGGAGGTGCCGGGGAGCTGTTTTTT. Translated: CASSFNRGGAGELFF.

The chain uses TRBV11-2 and TRBJ2-5, with D uncertain. The CDR3 extends over 12 amino acids. CDR1 SGHAT and CDR2 FQNNGV come from the germline V gene. With 2 bases removed from V and 3 bases from J, the gap between germline ends came to 4 bases. The CDR3 DNA reads TGTGCCAGCAGCTTATCTAAAGAGACCCAGTACTTC. As protein: CASSLSKETQYF.

This clonotype came up many times. The chain recombines TRBV3-1 with TRBJ2-2; 8 nucleotides line up with TRBD1. The CDR3 runs 13 residues. Per the germline V gene, CDR1 is LGHDT and CDR2 is YNNKEL (reference sequence). V was pared by 3 bases and J by 8 bases, with 2 bases of the junction left unmatched. The CDR3 sequence: CASSQTGAGELFF. The DNA of the CDR3 is TGTGCCAGCAGCCAGACAGGGGCGGGGGAGCTGTTTTTT. Full variable domain (remainder filled in from reference TRBV3-1 and TRBJ2-2): DTAVSQTPKYLVTQMGNDKSIKCEQNLGHDTMYWYKQDSKKFLKIMFSYNNKELIINETVPNRFSPKSPDKAHLNLHINSLELGDSAVYFCASSQTGAGELFFGEGSRLTVL.

CDR3 region: CASSQGPFGRGPSGANVLTF. CDR3 DNA: TGTGCCAGCAGCCAAGGGCCCTTTGGCAGGGGGCCCTCTGGGGCCAACGTCCTGACTTTC. The V and J genes are TRBV3-1 and TRBJ2-6, with TRBD1 identical over 8 bases. The CDR3 runs to 20 residues. Looked up from germline, CDR1 is LGHDT and CDR2 is YNNKEL (reference sequence). Trimming took 1 base from V and 0 from J; bases not matched to a gene: 11.

This clonotype was observed many times. The rearrangement joins TRBV5-5 to TRBJ2-7; 11 bases map to TRBD1. This CDR3 has 15 residues. Trimming cost V 4 bases and J 0 bases; bases outside gene matches: 3. Germline V gives CDR1 SGHKS, CDR2 YYEKEE (reference sequence). In DNA form, the CDR3 reads TGTGCCAGCAGCATCGGGACAGGGGGCTCCTACGAGCAGTACTTC. Encoded protein: CASSIGTGGSYEQYF.

This clonotype came up many times. V and J are TRBV7-8 and TRBJ1-1; D remains ambiguous. The CDR3 totals 12 residues. Between the trimmed V and J ends, which lost 4 bases and 7 bases, there was a span of 10 bases. The germline V gene encodes CDR1 SGHVS and CDR2 FQNEAQ. CDR3 region: CASSSTGFEAFF. The CDR3 DNA follows: TGTGCCAGCAGCTCTACCGGGTTTGAAGCTTTCTTT.

A few counts support this clonotype. The gene calls are TRBV6-2 or TRBV6-3 and TRBJ2-1, with D possibly being TRBD1 or TRBD2 (5 bases each). This CDR3 is 13 amino acids long. V lost 2 bases, J lost 12 bases, and 14 bases lay in between. Germline-derived CDR1 and CDR2 are MNHEY and SVGEGT. The CDR3 protein is CASSYPTGAAQFF. Written as DNA, the CDR3 is TGTGCCAGCAGTTACCCGACCGGGGCTGCGCAGTTCTTC.

This chain links TRBV9 with TRBJ1-2, with D possibly matching TRBD1 (5 bases). This CDR3 contains 17 residues. Between the trimmed V and J ends, which lost 0 bases and 1 base, there was a span of 16 bases. Germline V gene data show CDR1 as SGDLS and CDR2 as YYNGEE. The CDR3 reads CASSVAPPGTVNYGYTF. CDR3 DNA sequence: TGTGCCAGCAGCGTAGCCCCTCCGGGGACGGTTAACTATGGCTACACCTTC.

In its sample, this clonotype was seen many times. The rearrangement links TRBV6-1 to TRBJ2-7; no firm D call. The CDR3 totals 16 residues. Trimming cost V 1 base and J 2 bases, with 15 bases left between them. Germline V gene lookup returns CDR1 MNHNS and CDR2 SASEGT. DNA of the CDR3: TGTGCCAGCAGTGAAGGACCTTACAGACTTACCTACGAGCAGTACTTC. This codes for CASSEGPYRLTYEQYF.

This clonotype was counted at least ten times. The gene calls are TRBV12-3 or TRBV12-4 and TRBJ1-6; 7 nucleotides match TRBD1. The V and J ends lost 4 bases and 7 bases, in that order; junction bases with no gene match: 4. The CDR3 covers 14 residues. The CDR3 DNA is TGTGCCAGCAGTTATTCAGGGGGGAATTCACCCCTCCACTTT. Translating it yields CASSYSGGNSPLHF.

Only a few counts were recorded for this clonotype. The gene calls are TRBV5-1 and TRBJ1-1; tentatively, D is TRBD1 (6 bases). The CDR3 covers 14 residues. Germline V gene data show CDR1 as SGHRS and CDR2 as YFSETQ. Trimming pared 4 bases from V and 6 bases from J, leaving 16 bases between. The CDR3 DNA follows: TGCGCCAGCAGCACCCTTGCGGGGGCGGCTGAAGCTTTCTTT. Amino acids: CASSTLAGAAEAFF.